The rows below give T cell receptor beta chains drawn from one sample of a study of lymphopenia after photon versus proton radiotherapy. The method was immunoSEQ multiplex PCR; TCRdb's version includes in-frame clones alone and lacks a portion of them. The sample lists 150,000 or so clones, approximately 91% seen once, with about 4.3% in the top ten. The specimen comprised peripheral blood, sampled from a patient treated with photon-based radiotherapy. Source of these receptors: a man in his fifties with gastric cancer. Both conserved end residues are trimmed from each CDR3.

CDR3aa: ASSPLDVNIGEQY
j_gene: TRBJ2-7
v_gene: TRBV18

CDR3aa: ASSPNMNTEAF
j_gene: TRBJ1-1
v_gene: TRBV7-9

CDR3aa: ASSPPNSGSLTGELF
j_gene: TRBJ2-2
v_gene: TRBV18

CDR3aa: ASSFAGRGTNEKLF
j_gene: TRBJ1-4
v_gene: TRBV28

CDR3aa: ASSQEGSLAISHNEQF
j_gene: TRBJ2-1
v_gene: TRBV4-2

CDR3aa: ASRPTGGGSDTQY
j_gene: TRBJ2-3
v_gene: TRBV6-5

CDR3aa: ASSQEPDNQPQH
j_gene: TRBJ1-5
v_gene: TRBV4-3

CDR3aa: ASSLGQGWTEAF
j_gene: TRBJ1-1
v_gene: TRBV13

CDR3aa: ASSFQYAYEQY
j_gene: TRBJ2-7
v_gene: TRBV28

CDR3aa: ASSRTGTVTYEQY
j_gene: TRBJ2-7
v_gene: TRBV7-2

CDR3aa: ASSPGLFSYNEQF
j_gene: TRBJ2-1
v_gene: TRBV6-4

CDR3aa: AWGRGGTGELF
j_gene: TRBJ2-2
v_gene: TRBV30

CDR3aa: ASSFGGAMGNTIY
j_gene: TRBJ1-3
v_gene: TRBV11-3

CDR3aa: ASSQEPSGEGYEQY
j_gene: TRBJ2-7
v_gene: TRBV4-1

CDR3aa: ASSLQGALNTEAF
j_gene: TRBJ1-1
v_gene: TRBV7-2

CDR3aa: ASSLVQGSGNTIY
j_gene: TRBJ1-3
v_gene: TRBV5-1

CDR3aa: ASSLGEGWDEQF
j_gene: TRBJ2-1
v_gene: TRBV5-4

CDR3aa: ASSIDPPPRNGYT
j_gene: TRBJ1-2
v_gene: TRBV19

CDR3aa: ASSLNGVFEGYT
j_gene: TRBJ1-2
v_gene: TRBV7-9

CDR3aa: ASSTNRGLNYGYT
j_gene: TRBJ1-2
v_gene: TRBV19

CDR3aa: ASSERGAVSTDTQY
j_gene: TRBJ2-3
v_gene: TRBV6-1

CDR3aa: ASSTGQGSQY
j_gene: TRBJ2-3
v_gene: TRBV5-1

CDR3aa: ASSQSFVDLSGNTIY
j_gene: TRBJ1-3
v_gene: TRBV16

CDR3aa: ASSQGILSRSSDGGYGYT
j_gene: TRBJ1-2
v_gene: TRBV14

CDR3aa: ASSLAVGGTEAF
j_gene: TRBJ1-1
v_gene: TRBV5-1

CDR3aa: ASSSSAYEQY
j_gene: TRBJ2-7
v_gene: TRBV6-6

CDR3aa: ASSSTGRKGGSAEQY
j_gene: TRBJ2-7
v_gene: TRBV28

CDR3aa: ASSEEQGRF
j_gene: TRBJ2-4
v_gene: TRBV6-1

CDR3aa: ASSLYEGGADTEAF
j_gene: TRBJ1-1
v_gene: TRBV5-6

CDR3aa: ASSLPTGSYEQY
j_gene: TRBJ2-7
v_gene: TRBV5-1

CDR3aa: ASSQTGGSNTEAF
j_gene: TRBJ1-1
v_gene: TRBV19

CDR3aa: ASSERNTIY
j_gene: TRBJ1-3
v_gene: TRBV2

CDR3aa: ASSPILTSGSNEQF
j_gene: TRBJ2-1
v_gene: TRBV18

CDR3aa: ASSPRTVTNTEAF
j_gene: TRBJ1-1
v_gene: TRBV18

CDR3aa: ASSVAGTAEQF
j_gene: TRBJ2-1
v_gene: TRBV9